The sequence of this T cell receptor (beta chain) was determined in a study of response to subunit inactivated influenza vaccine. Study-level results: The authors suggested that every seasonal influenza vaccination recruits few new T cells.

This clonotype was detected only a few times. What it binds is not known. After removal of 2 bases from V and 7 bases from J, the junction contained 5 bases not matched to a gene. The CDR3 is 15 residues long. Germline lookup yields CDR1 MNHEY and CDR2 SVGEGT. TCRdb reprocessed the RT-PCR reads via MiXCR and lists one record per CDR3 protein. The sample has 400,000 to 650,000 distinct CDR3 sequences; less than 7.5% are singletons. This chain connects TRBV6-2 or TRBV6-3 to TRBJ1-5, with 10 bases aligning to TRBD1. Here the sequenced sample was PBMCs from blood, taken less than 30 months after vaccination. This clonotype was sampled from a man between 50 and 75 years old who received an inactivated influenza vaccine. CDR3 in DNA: TGTGCCAGCAGTTACGGGACAGGGGTCGGCCAGCCCCAGCATTTT. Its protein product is CASSYGTGVGQPQHF.